This T cell receptor beta chain derives from a study of T cell clonality in common variable immunodeficiency (dated by TCRdb to between 2015 and 2016). Summary of the overall study and its limitations: Correlations between repertoire features and clinical complications were limited by patient heterogeneity within the CVID cohort. Reportedly, TCRbeta sequences from CVID had fewer deletions and N-nucleotide insertions, and highly modified clones with 13 or more V deletions were absent from CVID. Even though DNA input was the same, control samples had an average of about 90,000 unique sequences each, compared with approximately 30,000 in CVID samples. CVID subjects shared fewer TCRbeta clones with each other than healthy controls did (p < 0.0001). TCRbeta clonality was higher in CVID subjects than in healthy controls (t-test p = 0.018), and the increase was most characteristic of about a third of subjects. It was noted by the authors that sequencing of the repertoires of T cell subpopulations would be needed to clarify the cause of the increased clonality in CVID.

For CDR1 and CDR2, the germline V gene lists SNHLY and FYNNEI. V has 3 bases trimmed and J has 4 bases trimmed; junction bases matching no gene number 4. The CDR3, cysteine through phenylalanine, is 15 amino acids long. The 36 bases shown cover part of the CDR3, and their frame starts at base 1. CVID samples and control samples contributed equivalent amounts of genomic DNA as sequencing input. For every sample, a 60 bp segment covering the rearranged TCRbeta CDR3 region was amplified and then sequenced. TCRbeta amplification used the immunoSEQ assay, a bias-corrected multiplex PCR with high-throughput sequencing. In the source study's methods: Each unique nucleotide sequence was treated as a clone and annotated with V, D and J genes, copy number and frequency. Sequences were labeled productive if in frame, and non-productive if out of frame or containing stop codons. As previously described, clonality was calculated on the basis of Shannon's entropy. The predicted amino acid sequences of productive clones were used to derive mean CDR3 Kyte-Doolittle hydropathy. Hierarchical clustering of scaled V gene usage was performed with the R hclust function using Manhattan distance and complete linkage. Sharing of clones by CDR3 amino acid sequence was evaluated through resampling of 12 repertoires per group over 100 rounds. The repertoires were searched for roughly 69 published EBV-specific and roughly 230 published CMV-specific TCRbeta sequences. After a couple of CVID samples that produced fewer than 10,000 sequences were dropped from the analysis, some 43 CVID repertoires remained. The clones in this table, taken by TCRdb from immuneACCESS, are in-frame only. Not every clone is retained; where verified, under half of the shortfall comes from an unresolved V gene, and the cause of the rest is unknown. V and J calls and clone size are copied from that table; D and trimming were computed from the DNA. This sample has about 23,000 clones, none of them a singleton. The ten largest clones represent approximately 10% of the sample.

Diagnosis of CVID followed standard criteria, namely serum IgG, IgA and/or IgM below the normal range together with specific antibody deficiency. There were around 44 subjects in the CVID group (around 15 female and 30 or so male), ranging in age from 9 to 64 years, with a mean age of roughly 40. Most CVID patients and most healthy controls were of Caucasian heritage. At the time of study participation, every CVID subject had been on replacement immunoglobulin therapy for one year or longer. At the time of blood collection, no CVID subject was ill or was being treated with immunomodulatory or immunosuppressive medication. Heparinized peripheral whole blood samples of about 4.5 to 8 ml were collected from each donor. TCRbeta CDR3 repertoires were sequenced from genomic DNA of adults with common variable immune deficiency (CVID) and healthy adult controls. Diluted blood was density-centrifuged over Hypaque 1077 or Ficoll-Paque to isolate peripheral blood mononuclear cells. Genomic DNA was extracted from unsorted mononuclear cells by Qiagen column purification or by a centrifugation-based method.

This clone was detected many times. The antigen it binds to is not known. The sequenced fragment ends 3 residues before the CDR3 boundary, so the rest is inferred from the germline J gene. The sequence came from a human donor with common variable immunodeficiency. Sample: peripheral blood mononuclear cells. The sequence is built from TRBV2 and TRBJ2-1; 9 middle bases align to TRBD2. The CDR3 is CASSEGTSLYNEQFF. CDR3 bases read: TGTGCCAGCAGTGAGGGGACTAGCCTATACAATGAG.